This TCR beta chain was recorded in a study of T cell responses to AZD1222 COVID-19 vaccine. The length of the CDR3 is 15 residues. From germline, CDR1 is SGHVS and CDR2 FQNEAQ. Trimming cost V 5 bases and J 7 bases; bases outside gene matches: 8. Data came from immunoSEQ multiplex PCR; TCRdb stores just in-frame clones and leaves some out. The table has 65,000 to 95,000 clones, more than 75% seen once; the top ten hold under 25%. Sequenced here: peripheral blood, sampled on day 0 of AZD1222 vaccination. This clonotype originated in an adult in good health. This sequence joins TRBV7-8 and TRBJ1-6; 7 nucleotides match TRBD1. The CDR3 nucleotides are TGTGCCAGCAGCCAAAGACAGGGCTTAAATTCACCCCTCCACTTT. Translated, it gives CASSQRQGLNSPLHF.